The 8 T cell receptor beta chains reported below all come from one sample, sequenced in a study of cytomegalovirus exposure and HLA in healthy donors. Both 60 Vbeta primers and 13 Jbeta primers went into the PCR. The repertoire was sequenced with immunoSEQ multiplex PCR; TCRdb's copy has only in-frame clones and lacks some. This table has 180,000 or so clones, 70% to 75% appearing once. Sequenced sample: PBMCs. All receptors come from a male donor in good health and CMV-seronegative.

This chain joins TRBV6-1 and TRBJ2-7; D uncertain. The CDR3 spans 12 residues. Germline CDR1 is MNHNS and CDR2 is SASEGT. Trimming removed 8 bases at V and 2 bases at J, with 10 bases between. The CDR3 reads CASDGSTYEQYF. The CDR3 DNA sequence: TGTGCCAGCGACGGGTCTACCTACGAGCAGTACTTC.

This sequence joins TRBV11-1 and TRBJ2-1; 13 bases fit TRBD2. Germline trimming cut 6 bases from V and 6 bases from J; bases unmatched to any gene: 5. This CDR3 is 15 amino acids long. Looked up from germline, CDR1 is SGHAT and CDR2 is FQDESV (reference sequence). CDR3 protein: CASRGTSGGVNEQFF. CDR3 nucleotide sequence: TGTGCCAGCAGGGGAACTAGCGGGGGGGTCAATGAGCAGTTCTTC. The whole variable domain, filled in from reference TRBV11-1 and TRBJ2-1, reads EAEVAQSPRYKITEKSQAVAFWCDPISGHATLYWYRQILGQGPELLVQFQDESVVDDSQLPKDRFSAERLKGVDSTLKIQPAELGDSAMYLCASRGTSGGVNEQFFGPGTRLTVL.

The chain combines TRBV27 with TRBJ2-3, with 9 bases identical to TRBD1. The junction had 3 bases not matched to a gene; V was cut back by 4 bases and J by 1 base. From germline, CDR1 is MNHEY and CDR2 SMNVEV (reference sequence). The CDR3 length is 15 residues. The CDR3 reads CASSSQGAGTDTQYF. Here the CDR3 DNA reads TGTGCCAGCAGTTCACAGGGGGCGGGCACAGATACGCAGTATTTT.

V usage is TRBV28 and J usage is TRBJ2-1; TRBD2 matches 9 bases. V was clipped by 6 bases and J by 6 bases; unmatched bases: 12. CDR1 MDHEN and CDR2 SYDVKM come from the germline V gene. CDR3 length: 16 amino acids. The CDR3 DNA follows: TGTGCCAGCAGCCTAATAGCGGGAGATGGGGTCAATGAGCAGTTCTTC. Amino acid sequence: CASSLIAGDGVNEQFF.

The V and J genes are TRBV28 and TRBJ1-4; the match to TRBD1 covers 9 bases. Germline assignment: CDR1 MDHEN and CDR2 SYDVKM. This CDR3 is built from 15 residues. V lost 6 bases, J lost 5 bases, and 7 bases stayed unmatched. In DNA, the CDR3 is TGTGCCAGCAGAACCCCGACAGGGGGGAATGAAAAACTGTTTTTT. Translation gives CASRTPTGGNEKLFF. The full variable domain, its missing parts supplied by reference TRBV28 and TRBJ1-4, is DVKVTQSSRYLVKRTGEKVFLECVQDMDHENMFWYRQDPGLGLRLIYFSYDVKMKEKGDIPEGYSVSREKKERFSLILESASTNQTSMYLCASRTPTGGNEKLFFGSGTQLSVL.

The chain has TRBV29-1 and TRBJ2-2; the D gene is possibly TRBD2 (6 bases). The germline CDR1 and CDR2 sequences are SQVTM and ANQGSEA. The CDR3 is 14 amino acids. V was clipped by 6 bases and J by 2 bases, with 13 bases between them. As DNA, the CDR3 is TGCAGCGTCCCCGGGGGAACCAACACCGGGGAGCTGTTTTTT. Residues: CSVPGGTNTGELFF.

The CDR3 coding sequence is TGTGCCAGCTCTCGGGATCAACAAGAGACCCAGTACTTC. This encodes CASSRDQQETQYF. The chain uses TRBV18 and TRBJ2-5; D possibly corresponds to TRBD2 (5 bases). The CDR3 totals 13 residues. Germline V gene sequence: CDR1 KGHSH, CDR2 LQKENI. Trimming took off 6 bases at V and 2 bases at J, with 10 bases between the two ends.

J is TRBJ1-2 and V is TRBV27; perhaps TRBD1 as D (6 bases). The V end lost 6 bases, the J end lost 2 bases, and 16 bases lay between the germline ends. The length of the CDR3 is 15 residues. Germline CDR1 MNHEY, CDR2 SMNVEV (reference sequence). The CDR3 spells CASSFDRHQNYGYTF. CDR3 sequence (DNA): TGTGCCAGCAGCTTTGACAGGCATCAGAACTATGGCTACACCTTC.